This T cell receptor (beta chain) came from a study of PD-L1 blockade in urothelial cancer. Looking at the study overall: Timepoints chosen for blood analysis were 3 weeks (second dose) and 6 weeks after treatment start.

The time point denotes: peripheral blood 6 weeks after treatment start. Each patient's cancer was a locally advanced or metastatic urothelial carcinoma. Deletions cut 5 bases from V and 7 bases from J, with 18 bases between. The CDR3 totals 15 residues. Per germline, CDR1 SEHNR and CDR2 FQNEAQ (reference sequence). Synthetic analogs of TCR templates were spiked into every PCR. TCRdb keeps only in-frame clones here, not all; method: immunoSEQ multiplex PCR. The profile shows 40,000 to 45,000 clones, 91% of them singletons. The rearrangement uses TRBV7-9 and TRBJ2-1, with D unresolved. The receptor comes from a man between 65 and 85 years old with urothelial cancer. The sample consisted of PBMCs, taken around atezolizumab (anti-PD-L1) treatment. The CDR3 DNA sequence: TGTGCCAGCAGCCCCCTCCCTCTTGCGGATAATGAGCAGTTCTTC. Translated, it gives CASSPLPLADNEQFF. Combining the CDR3 with reference TRBV7-9 and TRBJ2-1 gives the whole variable domain DTGVSQNPRHKITKRGQNVTFRCDPISEHNRLYWYRQTLGQGPEFLTYFQNEAQLEKSRLLSDRFSAERPKGSFSTLEIQRTEQGDSAMYLCASSPLPLADNEQFFGPGTRLTVL.